A single sample gave rise to the 16 T cell receptor beta chains below, sequenced in a study of shared clonotypes between healthy human individuals. The table came from immunoSEQ multiplex PCR; TCRdb's copy has only in-frame clones and leaves some out. The repertoire includes 2 million to 2.5 million clones, 85% to 95% of them detected once, and around 0.38% sits in the top ten. Sequencing used naive CD4+ T cells from PBMCs. Subset described: CD45RA+ positively selected. These receptors all stem from a man younger than 30 in good health. Some clones in this sample may be carry-over from other donors' samples.

The V gene is TRBV28, the J gene TRBJ1-1; 7 bases map to TRBD1. With V trimmed by 6 bases and J by 0 bases, 22 bases remained unmatched. Germline assignment: CDR1 MDHEN and CDR2 SYDVKM. CDR3 length equals 20 residues. The CDR3 nucleotides are TGTGCCAGCAGACCCAGGGGGTGGGGTCTGCAAGATTCCATGAACACTGAAGCTTTCTTT. As protein: CASRPRGWGLQDSMNTEAFF.

This rearrangement joins TRBV14 to TRBJ2-3, with 7 bases matching TRBD2. CDR1 SGHDN and CDR2 FVKESK come from the germline V gene. This CDR3 has 14 residues. J gave up 5 bases and V 7 bases, and 9 bases lay outside the gene matches. The CDR3 nucleotides are TGTGCCAGCAATTTCGCGGGAGTCCAAGATACGCAGTATTTT. Protein product: CASNFAGVQDTQYF. The entire variable domain, with the rest obtained from reference TRBV14 and TRBJ2-3, is as follows: EAGVTQFPSHSVIEKGQTVTLRCDPISGHDNLYWYRRVMGKEIKFLLHFVKESKQDESGMPNNRFLAERTGGTYSTLKVQPAELEDSGVYFCASNFAGVQDTQYFGPGTRLTVL.

This chain uses TRBV5-1 with TRBJ2-2; TRBD2 aligns across 9 bases. The J segment lost 2 bases and the V segment lost 7 bases, leaving 6 bases of the junction unmatched. CDR1 SGHRS and CDR2 YFSETQ come from the germline V gene. CDR3 length: 15 residues. The DNA of the CDR3 is TGCGCCAGCCAAATAGCGGGAGCTAACACCGGGGAGCTGTTTTTT. This gives the protein CASQIAGANTGELFF.

This clone was seen only a few times. The genes are TRBV6-4 and TRBJ2-1; 14 bases line up with TRBD2. Per germline, CDR1 MRHNA and CDR2 SNTAGT. V lost 6 bases, J lost 6 bases, and 1 base stayed unmatched. The CDR3 spans 14 residues. The DNA of the CDR3 is TGTGCCAGCAGCGGGACTAGCGGGGGCAATGAGCAGTTCTTC. Translation gives CASSGTSGGNEQFF.

As regards this clone: Other DNA sequences in this sample translate to the same CDR3. The chain has TRBV10-3 and TRBJ2-7, with 9 bases aligning to TRBD1. Germline trimming cut 6 bases from V and 3 bases from J; bases unmatched to any gene: 0. The germline CDR1 and CDR2 sequences are ENHRY and SYGVKD. CDR3 length equals 12 residues. This CDR3 is CAIRDRGYEQYF. The CDR3 DNA reads TGTGCCATCAGGGACAGGGGCTACGAGCAGTACTTC.

The chain joins TRBV28 to TRBJ2-7, with 12 bases aligning to TRBD2. Looked up from germline, CDR1 is MDHEN and CDR2 is SYDVKM. V trimming: 3 bases; J trimming: 2 bases; junction bases outside the gene matches: 20. The CDR3 is 21 amino acids. This chain's CDR3 is CASSLGTKTSGSSGDPYEQYF. The DNA for the CDR3 is TGTGCCAGCAGTTTGGGGACCAAGACTAGCGGGAGTAGTGGGGACCCCTACGAGCAGTACTTC.

On this clone: Other DNA sequences in the same sample also yield this CDR3. This chain's CDR3 is CSVATGNTEAFF. The DNA for the CDR3 is TGCAGCGTCGCCACAGGGAACACTGAAGCTTTCTTT. The chain has TRBV29-1 and TRBJ1-1, with D possibly matching TRBD1 (5 bases). Trimming stripped 6 bases from V and 1 base from J, with 9 bases between. The germline V gene encodes CDR1 SQVTM and CDR2 ANQGSEA. This CDR3 is built from 12 residues.

This sequence joins TRBV9 and TRBJ2-5, with TRBD1 matching over 10 bases. Germline CDR1 reads SGDLS; CDR2 reads YYNGEE. Unmatched junction bases numbered 10, after V lost 4 bases and J lost 4 bases. The CDR3 has 16 amino acids. In DNA form, the CDR3 reads TGTGCCAGCAGCCCCGGGACAGGGGATATGATAGAGACCCAGTACTTC. Protein product: CASSPGTGDMIETQYF.

The V gene is TRBV6-4, the J gene TRBJ2-4, with D maybe TRBD2 (6 bases). The CDR3 runs 17 residues. Trimming pared 4 bases from V and 0 bases from J, leaving 16 bases between. Germline assignment: CDR1 MRHNA and CDR2 SNTAGT. CDR3: CASSVSKRALAKNIQYF. In nucleotides, the CDR3 is TGTGCCAGCAGTGTATCAAAGCGGGCGTTAGCCAAAAACATTCAGTACTTC.

The chain employs TRBV21-1 and TRBJ2-7; the table's D call TRBD2 went unverified against the DNA. TRBV21-1 counts as a pseudogene. The CDR3 has 12 amino acids. CDR3 sequence (DNA): TGTGCCCCTCCCGAGGGCGCCTACGAGCAGTACTTC. It specifies CAPPEGAYEQYF.

This chain connects TRBV29-1 to TRBJ2-7, with a possible D match to TRBD2 (6 bases). Germline V gene lookup returns CDR1 SQVTM and CDR2 ANQGSEA. Deletions cut 2 bases from V and 4 bases from J, with 12 bases between. The CDR3 has 13 amino acids. The CDR3 loop reads CSVETSLAYEQYF. CDR3 bases: TGCAGCGTTGAAACCAGCCTAGCGTACGAGCAGTACTTC.

This chain joins TRBV30 and TRBJ1-5, with D unresolved. The germline V gene encodes CDR1 GTSNPN and CDR2 SVGIG (reference sequence). The CDR3 spans 13 residues. Between the trimmed V and J ends, which lost 0 bases and 8 bases, there was a span of 11 bases. CDR3 DNA: TGTGCCTGGAGTGTAGGAGCGGGGAAGCCCCAGCATTTT. Protein: CAWSVGAGKPQHF.

This clone appeared a few times. This sample also contains other DNA sequences that code for the same CDR3. The CDR3 loop is CASSLGGQPQHF. CDR3 coding DNA: TGTGCCAGCAGCTTAGGTGGTCAGCCCCAGCATTTT. The chain carries TRBV7-2 and TRBJ1-5; D ambiguous. The CDR3 contains 12 residues. The germline V and J ends were trimmed by 1 base and 6 bases, with 4 bases remaining between them. Germline-derived CDR1 and CDR2 are SGHTA and FQGNSA.

The chain recombines TRBV6-5 with TRBJ2-1; the D gene is possibly TRBD1 (6 bases). CDR1 MNHEY and CDR2 SVGAGI come from the germline V gene. Trimming shortened V by 2 bases and J by 6 bases, and 14 bases separated the two germline ends. CDR3 length equals 15 residues. CDR3 sequence: CASSYGRQVRNEQFF. The CDR3 DNA reads as TGTGCCAGCAGTTACGGAAGACAGGTCCGCAATGAGCAGTTCTTC.

This clone was recorded once. The chain combines TRBV2 with TRBJ2-7, with D perhaps matching TRBD2 (6 bases). Germline lookup yields CDR1 SNHLY and CDR2 FYNNEI. This CDR3 region has 13 residues. V lost 6 bases, J lost 3 bases, and 12 bases lay in between. CDR3 loop: CASSRRASYEQYF. As DNA, the CDR3 is TGTGCCAGCAGCAGGAGGGCCAGCTACGAGCAGTACTTC.

This chain uses TRBV6-5 with TRBJ2-1, with TRBD2 as a possible D gene (6 bases). V was shortened by 4 bases and J by 7 bases, with 14 bases between the two germline ends. Germline assignment: CDR1 MNHEY and CDR2 SVGAGI. This CDR3 contains 14 residues. CDR3 coding DNA: TGTGCCAGCAGTTTTAATCGTGGAGGGAATGAGCAGTTCTTC. As protein: CASSFNRGGNEQFF.